The 30 T cell receptor beta chains reported below all come from one sample, sequenced in a study of T cells after yellow fever vaccination. MiXCR, applied by TCRdb to the 5' RACE reads, yields one record per CDR3 protein. Here the sample spans approximately 600,000 distinct CDR3 sequences, roughly 12% being singletons. The sample consisted of PBMCs, taken on the day of the yellow fever booster vaccination. Source of these receptors: a young man who received the YFV17D yellow fever vaccine.

This clonotype was counted only a few times. The genes are TRBV7-2 and TRBJ2-3; 8 bases align to TRBD2. Germline CDR1 reads SGHTA; CDR2 reads FQGNSA. This CDR3 has 16 residues. After removal of 5 bases from V and 3 bases from J, the junction contained 10 bases not matched to a gene. DNA for the CDR3: TGTGCCAGCAGCCCCTCAGCCGCGGGAGGAACAGATACGCAGTATTTT. This codes for CASSPSAAGGTDTQYF.

Details on this clonotype: Just one base apart from a much larger clone, this may be a read error. The chain joins TRBV6-2 or TRBV6-3 to TRBJ2-3; D possibly corresponds to TRBD2 (5 bases). This CDR3 spans 12 amino acids. The V end lost 4 bases, the J end lost 4 bases, and 6 bases lay between the germline ends. Per germline, CDR1 MNHEY and CDR2 SVGEGT. The CDR3 coding sequence is TGTGCCAGCAGTTGGAGGCCAGATACGCAGTATTTT. As protein: CASSWRPDTQYF.

This clonotype was observed a handful of times. V and J are TRBV5-1 and TRBJ2-3; D gene ambiguous. V was pared by 0 bases and J by 4 bases, with 9 bases between. The germline V gene has CDR1 SGHRS and CDR2 YFSETQ. The CDR3 spans 14 residues. CDR3 sequence reads: CASSLAQDSDTQYF. CDR3 bases: TGCGCCAGCAGCTTGGCGCAGGATTCAGATACGCAGTATTTT.

V is TRBV19 and J is TRBJ1-5, with D unresolved. V shed 8 bases and J shed 6 bases, with 17 bases lying between them. The CDR3 loop spans 14 amino acids. The germline gives CDR1 LNHDA, CDR2 SQIVND (reference sequence). The CDR3 loop reads CASDGWTEGQPQHF. The CDR3 nucleotides read TGTGCCAGTGACGGCTGGACGGAGGGTCAGCCCCAGCATTTT.

This clonotype was found many times. The chain uses TRBV7-9 and TRBJ2-5; tentative D call: TRBD2 (5 bases). There are 15 residues in the CDR3. V gave up 0 bases and J gave up 3 bases, with 11 bases separating them. The germline V gene encodes CDR1 SEHNR and CDR2 FQNEAQ (reference sequence). For the CDR3, the DNA is TGTGCCAGCAGCTTAGCGAACGGGATGGAAGAGACCCAGTACTTC. Translating gives CASSLANGMEETQYF.

The chain carries TRBV10-3 and TRBJ2-1; TRBD2 matches 8 bases. Trimming cost V 3 bases and J 4 bases; bases outside gene matches: 2. Per the germline V gene, CDR1 is ENHRY and CDR2 is SYGVKD. The CDR3 runs to 14 residues. The CDR3, as DNA: TGTGCCATCAGTGACTTAGCGGGGTACAATGAGCAGTTCTTC. This encodes CAISDLAGYNEQFF.

The chain couples TRBV10-3 to TRBJ2-3; no firm D call. V lost 11 bases to trimming and J lost 0 bases, with 12 bases between them. The CDR3 contains 13 residues. Germline CDR1 and CDR2: ENHRY and SYGVKD. The CDR3 loop is CAARTSSTDTQYF. Written as DNA, the CDR3 is TGTGCCGCGAGGACCTCTAGCACAGATACGCAGTATTTT.

This clonotype has a count of ten or more. The chain is built from TRBV5-1 and TRBJ2-2; 10 bases align to TRBD2. The CDR3 contains 15 residues. V trimming: 1 base; J trimming: 6 bases; junction bases outside the gene matches: 3. Germline CDR1 SGHRS, CDR2 YFSETQ. The CDR3 protein is CASSLSGREAGELFF. The CDR3, as DNA: TGCGCCAGCAGCTTGAGCGGGAGGGAAGCCGGGGAGCTGTTTTTT. Combining the CDR3 with reference TRBV5-1 and TRBJ2-2 gives the whole variable domain KAGVTQTPRYLIKTRGQQVTLSCSPISGHRSVSWYQQTPGQGLQFLFEYFSETQRNKGNFPGRFSGRQFSNSRSEMNVSTLELGDSALYLCASSLSGREAGELFFGEGSRLTVL.

This clonotype was counted at least ten times. V is TRBV29-1 and J is TRBJ2-4, with D perhaps matching TRBD1 (5 bases). V gave up 7 bases and J gave up 3 bases, with 16 bases separating them. CDR3 length: 14 residues. Looked up from germline, CDR1 is SQVTM and CDR2 is ANQGSEA. The CDR3: CSAVEQDIKNIQYF. The CDR3 nucleotides read TGCAGCGCTGTCGAACAGGATATCAAAAACATTCAGTACTTC.

The rearrangement links TRBV14 to TRBJ2-7; TRBD2 matches at 9 bases. The V gene's germline CDR1 is SGHDN and CDR2 FVKESK. Trimming removed 1 base from V and 1 base from J; junction bases left unmatched: 5. The CDR3 is 16 amino acids. CDR3 residues: CASSQGLAGASYEQYF. CDR3 sequence (DNA): TGTGCCAGCAGCCAAGGGTTAGCGGGAGCTTCCTACGAGCAGTACTTC.

CDR3: CASSLDAFGELFF. The CDR3 DNA reads TGTGCCAGCAGCTTAGACGCGTTCGGGGAGCTGTTTTTT. The rearrangement uses TRBV7-2 and TRBJ2-2; no definite D call. Germline V gene data show CDR1 as SGHTA and CDR2 as FQGNSA. The V and J ends lost 1 base and 7 bases respectively, with 7 bases between them. CDR3 size: 13 residues.

This clonotype has just a few counts. The rearrangement joins TRBV7-2 to TRBJ2-7; D is ambiguous. Trimming took off 1 base at V and 7 bases at J, with 14 bases between the two ends. CDR3 length: 14 amino acids. Germline values: CDR1 SGHTA, CDR2 FQGNSA. The CDR3 spells CASSLGPTPREQYF. DNA for the CDR3: TGTGCCAGCAGCTTAGGGCCGACCCCAAGAGAGCAGTACTTC. Based on the CDR3 plus reference TRBV7-2 and TRBJ2-7, the full variable domain is GAGVSQSPSNKVTEKGKDVELRCDPISGHTALYWYRQSLGQGLEFLIYFQGNSAPDKSGLPSDRFSAERTGGSVSTLTIQRTQQEDSAVYLCASSLGPTPREQYFGPGTRLTVT.

The chain couples TRBV14 to TRBJ1-5, with a possible D match to TRBD1 (6 bases). Trimming pared 6 bases from V and 2 bases from J, leaving 14 bases between. CDR1 and CDR2 from the germline V gene are SGHDN and FVKESK. This CDR3 comprises 15 residues. The CDR3 spells CASRHREVGNQPQHF. The CDR3 region has the DNA TGTGCCAGCAGACACAGGGAGGTTGGCAATCAGCCCCAGCATTTT.

This chain uses TRBV27 with TRBJ2-7, with 10 bases aligning to TRBD2. Germline V CDR1 and CDR2: MNHEY, SMNVEV (reference sequence). This CDR3 comprises 15 residues. The J segment lost 2 bases and the V segment lost 3 bases, leaving 4 bases of the junction unmatched. The CDR3 region is CASSFSGLATYEQYF. CDR3 DNA: TGTGCCAGCAGTTTTTCGGGACTAGCGACCTACGAGCAGTACTTC.

This clonotype was detected a few times. The chain uses TRBV7-9 and TRBJ2-7, with D possibly TRBD1 on 5 matching bases. In germline, CDR1 is SEHNR, CDR2 FQNEAQ (reference sequence). The CDR3 has 13 amino acids. V lost 0 bases and J 7 bases, leaving 10 bases between the germline ends. The DNA for the CDR3 is TGTGCCAGCAGCTTAGCCCAGGGCGGAGAGCAGTACTTC. Its protein product is CASSLAQGGEQYF.

This clonotype was counted between two and nine times. The DNA of the CDR3 is TGTGCCACTTTTCCGACAGGAGGCACTGAAGCTTTCTTT. Residues: CATFPTGGTEAFF. The rearrangement links TRBV10-3 to TRBJ1-1; possible D gene TRBD1, 6 bases. The CDR3 covers 13 residues. Between the trimmed V and J ends, which lost 10 bases and 4 bases, there was a span of 16 bases. Germline CDR1 is ENHRY and CDR2 is SYGVKD.

This clonotype was seen more than once but under ten times. The chain couples TRBV20-1 to TRBJ2-7; D not certain. CDR1 is DFQATT and CDR2 is SNEGSKA in the germline V gene (reference sequence). Between the trimmed V and J ends, which lost 3 bases and 2 bases, there was a span of 11 bases. The CDR3 sequence is 13 residues long. CDR3 in amino acids: CSASLTGPYEQYF. The CDR3 coding sequence is TGCAGTGCTAGTCTAACCGGACCCTACGAGCAGTACTTC.

J is TRBJ2-3 and V is TRBV18, with D uncertain. Germline V gene data show CDR1 as KGHSH and CDR2 as LQKENI. This CDR3 has 14 amino acids. V was shortened by 3 bases and J by 4 bases, with 11 bases between the two germline ends. CDR3 DNA sequence: TGTGCCAGCTCACCTCAGGCCGGCCCAGATACGCAGTATTTT. This gives the protein CASSPQAGPDTQYF. Looking up the rest from reference TRBV18 and TRBJ2-3 gives the full variable domain: NAGVMQNPRHLVRRRGQEARLRCSPMKGHSHVYWYRQLPEEGLKFMVYLQKENIIDESGMPKERFSAEFPKEGPSILRIQQVVRGDSAAYFCASSPQAGPDTQYFGPGTRLTVL.

This chain connects TRBV24-1 to TRBJ2-1; D might be TRBD2 (6 bases). The CDR3 covers 15 residues. Trimming removed 2 bases at V and 6 bases at J, with 13 bases between. Germline V gene sequence: CDR1 KGHDR, CDR2 SFDVKD. As DNA, the CDR3 is TGTGCCACCAGTGATTCAGAGCGGGTATTCAATGAGCAGTTCTTC. It yields the protein CATSDSERVFNEQFF.

This clonotype was detected a few times. This chain links TRBV6-2 or TRBV6-3 with TRBJ2-7; D tentatively fits TRBD1 or TRBD2 (5 bases each). The germline V gene encodes CDR1 MNHEY and CDR2 SVGEGT. V was pared by 5 bases and J by 2 bases, with 13 bases between. The CDR3 consists of 14 residues. The CDR3 protein is CASSTRDGTYEQYF. The CDR3 region has the DNA TGTGCCAGCAGTACCCGGGACGGGACCTACGAGCAGTACTTC.

This clonotype appeared many times. The V and J genes are TRBV20-1 and TRBJ2-1; the D gene could be TRBD1 or TRBD2 (5 bases each). This CDR3 region has 13 residues. The V and J ends lost 3 bases and 9 bases respectively, with 15 bases between them. Germline V lookup: CDR1 DFQATT, CDR2 SNEGSKA (reference sequence). In nucleotides, the CDR3 is TGCAGTGCTAGTGAGGGGTTGACGGGTGAGCAGTTCTTC. This codes for CSASEGLTGEQFF.

This clonotype appeared a few times. The chain employs TRBV2 and TRBJ2-1; 7 bases line up with TRBD2. Germline V CDR1 and CDR2: SNHLY, FYNNEI. The V segment lost 2 bases and the J segment 6 bases; nucleotides outside the gene matches: 4. This CDR3 spans 14 amino acids. CDR3 bases: TGTGCCAGCAGTGAAAATGGACTAGGCAATGAGCAGTTCTTC. It encodes CASSENGLGNEQFF.

This clonotype was seen more than once but under ten times. J is TRBJ2-7 and V is TRBV6-5, with TRBD1 as a possible D gene (6 bases). CDR1 and CDR2 from the germline V gene are MNHEY and SVGAGI. This CDR3 spans 14 amino acids. Trimming removed 3 bases from V and 2 bases from J, with 11 bases in between. The CDR3 coding sequence is TGTGCCAGCAGTTATAACGACAGGACCTACGAGCAGTACTTC. Translation: CASSYNDRTYEQYF.

This clonotype has only a few counts. The V and J genes are TRBV29-1 and TRBJ2-3, with a tentative D call TRBD1 (5 bases). CDR1 is SQVTM and CDR2 is ANQGSEA in the germline V gene. Deletions cut 4 bases from V and 2 bases from J, with 10 bases between. The CDR3 has 13 residues. The chain's CDR3 is CSVGGTITDTQYF. CDR3 DNA: TGCAGCGTTGGGGGCACTATCACAGATACGCAGTATTTT.

This clonotype has more than one count but fewer than ten. The chain is built from TRBV7-2 and TRBJ2-1; D uncertain. The CDR3 is made up of 13 amino acids. Germline CDR1 and CDR2: SGHTA and FQGNSA. V dropped 6 bases and J dropped 9 bases, with 15 bases sitting between them. The CDR3 DNA reads as TGTGCCAGCAGTTTGGCCTCGGTTGGTGAGCAGTTCTTC. It codes for CASSLASVGEQFF.

This clonotype showed up just a few times. The rearrangement links TRBV5-1 to TRBJ2-2, with 8 bases that match TRBD2. This CDR3 is built from 16 residues. The germline V gene encodes CDR1 SGHRS and CDR2 YFSETQ. The junction had 6 bases not matched to a gene; V was cut back by 0 bases and J by 5 bases. The CDR3 region has the DNA TGCGCCAGCAGCTTGGGGTTTAGCGGGACGACCGGGGAGCTGTTTTTT. Translation gives CASSLGFSGTTGELFF.

This chain connects TRBV28 to TRBJ1-1; D uncertain. The V gene lost 2 bases and the J gene lost 0 bases, with 10 bases spanning the gap. The CDR3 sequence is 15 residues long. Germline CDR1 MDHEN, CDR2 SYDVKM. This CDR3 reads CASSLVFQMNTEAFF. CDR3 DNA: TGTGCCAGCAGTTTAGTGTTCCAGATGAACACTGAAGCTTTCTTT.

V and J are TRBV28 and TRBJ2-7; 9 bases fit TRBD2. Trimming cost V 5 bases and J 9 bases; bases outside gene matches: 23. CDR3 length: 18 residues. CDR1 and CDR2 from the germline V gene are MDHEN and SYDVKM. The CDR3, as DNA: TGTGCCAGCAGTCCCCCATTTATTGTTAGCGGGGGTGGGGGTTTGCAGTACTTC. Translating gives CASSPPFIVSGGGGLQYF.

This chain uses TRBV30 with TRBJ2-1; no clear D gene. CDR3 length: 15 amino acids. Between the trimmed V and J ends, which lost 3 bases and 5 bases, there was a span of 17 bases. CDR1 is GTSNPN and CDR2 is SVGIG in the germline V gene (reference sequence). CDR3 region: CAWSPSGGAHNEQFF. In nucleotides, the CDR3 is TGTGCCTGGAGCCCCAGTGGTGGTGCTCACAATGAGCAGTTCTTC.

The chain joins TRBV29-1 to TRBJ2-3, with TRBD1 as a possible D gene (6 bases). CDR1 SQVTM and CDR2 ANQGSEA come from the germline V gene. This CDR3 is built from 13 residues. V lost 3 bases, J lost 5 bases, and 12 bases lay in between. CDR3 residues: CSVDTRGRDTQYF. CDR3 nucleotides: TGCAGCGTTGATACGAGGGGGAGAGATACGCAGTATTTT.